This T cell receptor (beta chain) stems from a study of circulating and synovial CD4+ cells in juvenile arthritis. Repertoires were generated with immunoSEQ multiplex PCR, while TCRdb's copy carries only in-frame clones and drops some. The profile shows about 32,000 clones, 90% to 95% of them singletons. The receptor was isolated from a human donor with juvenile idiopathic arthritis. Source material: CD4+ T cells from blood.

The CDR3 region is CASSIPRPGLAYEQYF. The CDR3 DNA reads TGTGCCAGCAGTATCCCTCGGCCGGGACTAGCCTACGAGCAGTACTTC. The chain joins TRBV28 to TRBJ2-7; 8 bases line up with TRBD2. This CDR3 is 16 amino acids long. J was trimmed by 2 bases and V by 5 bases; bases with no gene match: 11. Germline-derived CDR1 and CDR2 are MDHEN and SYDVKM.